These T cell receptor beta chains were read from a single sample in a study of T-cell reconstitution after alpha-beta-depleted transplantation in children. TCRdb processed the PCR reads anew with MiXCR; each CDR3 protein has one entry. The sample holds 100,000 or so distinct CDR3 sequences, around 6% seen once. The sample was PBMCs, mostly from graft donor cells, taken 60 days after TCRalphabeta/CD19-depleted stem cell transplant. Receptor source: a female patient aged 2-9 years who had a stem cell transplant for Fanconi anemia, so the T cells may come from the graft donor. Each CDR3 is given with its conserved first and last residue. Each record gives: D gene, V gene, J gene, clone size, CDR3 protein, CDR3 DNA. D genes are given only for firm matches. Size is omitted from some rows. Given values are once, few, many or a class for expanded clones.

.	TRBV2	TRBJ2-5	many	CASSESRVQETQYF	TGTGCCAGCAGTGAATCCAGGGTTCAAGAGACCCAGTACTTC
.	TRBV5-1	TRBJ2-1	many	CASSLSIDGGRGNEQFF	TGCGCCAGCAGCTTGTCTATCGATGGGGGCAGGGGCAATGAGCAGTTCTTC
.	TRBV24-1	TRBJ1-5	few	CATSLGVGVNQPQHF	TGTGCCACCAGTTTAGGGGTTGGTGTCAATCAGCCCCAGCATTTT
TRBD1	TRBV12-3/TRBV12-4	TRBJ2-6	.	CASSFVGQGAGGANVLTF	TGTGCCAGCAGTTTTGTTGGACAGGGGGCGGGGGGGGCCAACGTCCTGACTTTC
TRBD1	TRBV20-1	TRBJ2-6	few	CSARERTGDISGANVLTF	TGCAGTGCTAGAGAGCGGACAGGGGACATCTCTGGGGCCAACGTCCTGACTTTC
.	TRBV4-1	TRBJ2-1	many	CASSQGAGTRNYNEQFF	TGCGCCAGCAGCCAAGGTGCCGGGACCCGGAATTACAATGAGCAGTTCTTC
TRBD1	TRBV3-1	TRBJ1-6	many	CASRKTGGGNSPLHF	TGTGCCAGCAGGAAAACAGGGGGAGGGAATTCACCCCTCCACTTT
.	TRBV4-1	TRBJ2-3	many	CASSQDWTSDTQYF	TGCGCCAGCAGCCAGGACTGGACCTCAGATACGCAGTATTTT
.	TRBV5-1	TRBJ2-2	.	CASSLYGEANTGELFF	TGCGCCAGCAGCTTGTATGGGGAGGCGAACACCGGGGAGCTGTTTTTT
.	TRBV11-1	TRBJ2-1	many	CASSFPPGQMSGATYNEQFF	TGTGCCAGCAGCTTTCCACCGGGACAAATGTCGGGCGCCACCTACAATGAGCAGTTCTTC
.	TRBV30	TRBJ2-7	many	CAWNGAAAYEQYF	TGTGCCTGGAATGGGGCAGCGGCTTACGAGCAGTACTTC
.	TRBV7-9	TRBJ2-1	many	CASFEIYNEQFF	TGTGCCAGCTTCGAAATCTACAATGAGCAGTTCTTC
.	TRBV12-3/TRBV12-4	TRBJ2-3	many	CASRVQGPQYF	TGTGCCAGCAGGGTACAGGGACCGCAGTATTTT
TRBD1	TRBV28	TRBJ2-1	many	CASSRLGQGGFF	TGTGCCAGCAGTCGCCTAGGACAGGGGGGGTTCTTC
.	TRBV5-4	TRBJ2-2	.	CASSWSRVSGELFF	TGTGCCAGCAGCTGGAGCAGGGTTTCCGGGGAGCTGTTTTTT
TRBD1	TRBV5-1	TRBJ2-7	many	CASSLEGTAYEQYF	TGCGCCAGCAGCTTGGAAGGGACAGCCTACGAGCAGTACTTC
TRBD2	TRBV5-1	TRBJ2-3	many	CASAPSGSTQYF	TGCGCCAGCGCCCCCAGCGGGAGTACGCAGTATTTT
TRBD1	TRBV5-1	TRBJ2-7	.	CASSFARDRGKSSKQYF	TGCGCCAGCAGCTTCGCCAGGGACAGGGGGAAGTCTTCGAAGCAGTACTTC
.	TRBV12-3/TRBV12-4	TRBJ2-5	many	CASSPGRLFQETQYF	TGTGCCAGTAGCCCGGGGAGACTATTCCAAGAGACCCAGTACTTC
.	TRBV21-1	TRBJ2-7	.	CASSKVGLLAPITYEQYF	TGTGCCAGCAGCAAAGTGGGTTTACTAGCGCCCATAACCTACGAGCAGTACTTC
TRBD2	TRBV24-1	TRBJ2-3	many	CATSDLRGGLTDTQYF	TGTGCCACCAGTGATTTACGGGGGGGCCTCACAGATACGCAGTATTTT
.	TRBV7-9	TRBJ2-1	many	CASSYGQSGPYNEQFF	TGTGCCAGCAGCTATGGACAGTCGGGGCCCTACAATGAGCAGTTCTTC
.	TRBV18	TRBJ2-3	.	CASSPSAESWYF	TGTGCCAGCTCACCCAGTGCAGAATCGTGGTATTTT
.	TRBV28	TRBJ2-7	many	CASSSTPGSSYEQYF	TGTGCCAGCAGTTCCACGCCGGGTAGCTCCTACGAGCAGTACTTC
.	TRBV30	TRBJ2-3	few	CAWKKVVAVTDTQYF	TGTGCCTGGAAAAAAGTGGTAGCGGTCACAGATACGCAGTATTTT
.	TRBV20-1	TRBJ1-5	many	CSARDHNRSNQPQHF	TGCAGTGCTAGAGATCATAATCGGAGCAATCAGCCCCAGCATTTT
.	TRBV28	TRBJ1-2	many	CASSFLSLYGYTF	TGTGCCAGCAGTTTCCTATCTCTCTATGGCTACACCTTC
TRBD2	TRBV5-1	TRBJ2-3	.	CASSLRDYTSLSTDTQYF	TGCGCCAGCAGCTTAAGGGACTACACCTCTTTGAGCACAGATACGCAGTATTTT
TRBD2	TRBV20-1	TRBJ2-5	many	CSASRTSVEETQYF	TGCAGTGCTAGTCGGACTAGCGTAGAAGAGACCCAGTACTTC
TRBD1	TRBV28	TRBJ2-6	.	CASSLLFTGGTSGANVLTF	TGTGCCAGCAGCCTACTTTTCACAGGGGGAACCTCTGGGGCCAACGTCCTGACTTTC
TRBD2	TRBV10-3	TRBJ2-1	many	CAIRRPSGRADEQFF	TGTGCCATCAGGCGGCCTAGCGGGAGGGCCGATGAGCAGTTCTTC
.	TRBV20-1	TRBJ2-1	few	CSARMSSVHNEQFF	TGCAGTGCTAGAATGTCTAGCGTCCACAATGAGCAGTTCTTC
.	TRBV20-1	TRBJ2-1	many	CSARVGAGAFVEQFF	TGCAGTGCTAGAGTCGGGGCGGGGGCATTTGTTGAGCAGTTCTTC
TRBD2	TRBV5-1	TRBJ2-5	few	CASSLVLLAGETPQETQYF	TGCGCCAGCAGCTTGGTTCTTCTAGCGGGAGAAACCCCCCAAGAGACCCAGTACTTC
TRBD1	TRBV7-3	TRBJ2-2	.	CASSLDYTGTGPTGELFF	TGTGCCAGCAGCTTAGACTATACCGGGACAGGACCCACCGGGGAGCTGTTTTTT
.	TRBV28	TRBJ1-1	many	CATLRTEAFF	TGTGCCACTCTTAGGACTGAAGCTTTCTTT
TRBD2	TRBV28	TRBJ2-1	many	CASSLFVTSGNEQFF	TGTGCCAGCAGTTTATTCGTTACTAGCGGGAATGAGCAGTTCTTC
.	TRBV3-1	TRBJ2-7	many	CASSHWGYEQYF	TGTGCCAGCAGCCATTGGGGTTACGAGCAGTACTTC
TRBD2	TRBV20-1	TRBJ2-1	.	CSARAGLAGLGSYNEQFF	TGCAGTGCTAGGGCGGGACTAGCGGGCCTCGGCTCCTACAATGAGCAGTTCTTC
.	TRBV5-1	TRBJ2-7	few	CASSFVGLLYEQYF	TGCGCCAGCAGCTTTGTCGGACTACTCTACGAGCAGTACTTC
.	TRBV5-1	TRBJ2-3	many	CASSLDYPTDTQYF	TGCGCCAGCAGCTTGGACTACCCCACAGATACGCAGTATTTT
TRBD2	TRBV7-3	TRBJ2-1	many	CASSLYPSGMVQLYNEQFF	TGTGCCAGCAGCTTATATCCTAGCGGGATGGTCCAGCTTTACAATGAGCAGTTCTTC
TRBD1	TRBV25-1	TRBJ1-1	many	CASSELSRGWTEAFF	TGTGCCAGCAGTGAACTGTCCAGGGGGTGGACTGAAGCTTTCTTT
.	TRBV27	TRBJ1-3	.	CASREAGSPGNTIYF	TGTGCCAGCAGGGAAGCAGGGTCGCCGGGAAACACCATATATTTT
TRBD1	TRBV29-1	TRBJ2-7	many	CSVELTLRTLVTLDRGDSYEQYF	TGCAGCGTTGAGCTGACTCTGCGTACTCTGGTCACCCTGGACAGGGGGGACTCCTACGAGCAGTACTTC
.	TRBV20-1	TRBJ2-3	many	CSAPWPVTDTQYF	TGCAGTGCCCCCTGGCCTGTTACAGATACGCAGTATTTT
TRBD1	TRBV28	TRBJ1-6	many	CASSYRGPFYNSPLHF	TGTGCCAGCAGTTACAGGGGACCCTTTTATAATTCACCCCTCCACTTT
.	TRBV6-1	TRBJ2-1	many	CASSEGSSYNEQFF	TGTGCCAGCAGTGAGGGTAGCTCCTACAATGAGCAGTTCTTC
.	TRBV14	TRBJ2-3	many	CASSQILDTQYF	TGTGCCAGCAGCCAGATCTTAGATACGCAGTATTTT
.	TRBV28	TRBJ2-7	many	CASIGGLGEQYF	TGTGCCAGCATAGGCGGGCTAGGCGAGCAGTACTTC
TRBD2	TRBV7-3	TRBJ2-5	many	CASSLGGTSGLETQYF	TGTGCCAGCAGCTTAGGCGGGACTAGCGGCCTGGAGACCCAGTACTTC
TRBD2	TRBV5-1	TRBJ2-2	.	CASSFRLTGGNTGELFF	TGTGCCAGCAGCTTCAGGCTAACGGGAGGGAACACCGGGGAGCTGTTTTTT
.	TRBV2	TRBJ1-2	.	CARGRGSSSYGYTF	TGTGCCAGAGGCCGGGGGTCCTCCTCTTATGGCTACACCTTC
.	TRBV18	TRBJ2-7	.	CATSPIDGRYEQYF	TGTGCCACCTCCCCAATAGACGGGCGCTACGAGCAGTACTTC
.	TRBV7-3	TRBJ2-1	many	CASSLTTRGGNEQFF	TGTGCCAGCAGCTTAACAACCAGGGGTGGCAATGAGCAGTTCTTC
TRBD1	TRBV28	TRBJ2-1	many	CASSFLGQGPNEQFF	TGTGCCAGCAGTTTCTTGGGACAGGGGCCCAATGAGCAGTTCTTC
TRBD2	TRBV12-3/TRBV12-4	TRBJ2-2	many	CATPGLAGGRELFF	TGTGCCACTCCCGGACTAGCGGGGGGGAGGGAGCTGTTTTTT